This T cell receptor beta chain was sequenced for a study of blood T cells in healthy people across ages. Study-wide background: T cells yielded about one barcoded beta molecule per two cells through template switching. Study conclusions and caveats: There were more naive CD4+ cells and higher diversity in long-lived donors than in aged donors.

V trimming: 7 bases; J trimming: 6 bases; junction bases outside the gene matches: 11. CDR1 and CDR2 (germline): ENHRY, SYGVKD. The CDR3 loop spans 15 amino acids. There were healthy Caucasian individuals from Russia, aged roughly 6 to 90, serving as donors. Extraction yielded at least 5 micrograms of total RNA per sample. Primed by a sample-barcoded 5' primer and a J-beta primer mix, a second PCR proceeded for about 6 to 11 cycles. TCRdb re-called the 5' RACE reads with MiXCR, one entry per CDR3 protein. Among around 670,000 distinct CDR3 sequences listed, 25% to 30% were seen once. Concerning this clonotype: Antigen unknown.

The chain is built from TRBV10-3 and TRBJ2-2; 7 positions agree with TRBD2. The receptor's source is a woman aged 80 or over in good health. Sequenced sample: blood. This chain's CDR3 is CAIIGEGPGAGELFF. In DNA, the CDR3 is TGTGCCATCATAGGGGAGGGCCCCGGCGCCGGGGAGCTGTTTTTT.